This T cell receptor (beta chain) was captured in a study of cytomegalovirus exposure and HLA in healthy donors. With 60 Vbeta and 13 Jbeta primers, the PCR was carried out. Repertoires were generated with immunoSEQ multiplex PCR, while TCRdb's copy carries only in-frame clones and drops some. The repertoire holds about 76,000 clones, approximately 80% seen once, with about 2% in the top ten. Germline CDR1 LGHNA, CDR2 YNFKEQ. The CDR3 is made up of 15 amino acids. V was pared by 4 bases and J by 5 bases, with 10 bases of the junction left unmatched. This sequence originates from a young woman in good health and CMV-seronegative. Sequenced sample: PBMCs. The chain has TRBV4-2 and TRBJ2-5, with 7 positions matching TRBD2. CDR3: CASSPKSGGDETQYF. In DNA, the CDR3 is TGTGCCAGCAGCCCGAAGTCGGGAGGAGACGAGACCCAGTACTTC.